Listed here are 12 T cell receptor beta chains from one sample, sequenced in a study of T cell responses to AZD1222 COVID-19 vaccine. Generated by immunoSEQ multiplex PCR, the TCRdb table keeps only in-frame clones and is missing some. The table lists about 97,000 clones, more than 85% of them singletons, with 5% in the top ten. The sequencing used peripheral blood, collected on day 0 of AZD1222 vaccination. The origin of the receptors is an adult in good health.

This chain connects TRBV12-5 to TRBJ1-1; D unresolved. The germline V gene encodes CDR1 LGHNT and CDR2 FRNRAP. The V and J ends lost 5 bases and 8 bases respectively, with 12 bases between them. CDR3 length: 12 residues. CDR3 loop: CASGVQNGEAFF. CDR3 bases: TGTGCTAGTGGTGTTCAGAATGGCGAAGCTTTCTTT.

Only one count was recorded for this clone. This chain connects TRBV7-2 to TRBJ2-1, with TRBD2 matching 14 bases. CDR1 is SGHTA and CDR2 is FQGNSA in the germline V gene. The CDR3 length is 17 residues. The trim removed 5 bases at V and 6 bases at J, leaving 9 bases unmatched. The CDR3 DNA reads as TGTGCCAGCAGCCGCACCCGACTAGCGGGAGGGCTCAATGAGCAGTTCTTC. This sequence encodes CASSRTRLAGGLNEQFF.

The CDR3 protein is CASSPRDTKGDYYNSPLHF. CDR3 DNA sequence: TGTGCCAGCAGCCCTCGGGACACCAAAGGGGACTACTATAATTCACCCCTCCACTTT. This chain uses TRBV9 with TRBJ1-6; TRBD1 is a possible D gene (6 bases). Trimming stripped 4 bases from V and 3 bases from J, with 23 bases between. Germline values: CDR1 SGDLS, CDR2 YYNGEE. The CDR3 contains 19 residues.

The CDR3, as DNA: TGTGCCAGCTCACTACAGACAGGGAAGGCCTCTGGAAACACCATATATTTT. It is translated as CASSLQTGKASGNTIYF. The chain uses TRBV18 and TRBJ1-3, with 7 bases fitting TRBD1. The trim removed 4 bases at V and 0 bases at J, leaving 9 bases unmatched. This CDR3 contains 17 residues. From germline, CDR1 is KGHSH and CDR2 LQKENI.

This clone was observed at least ten times. The chain has TRBV4-3 and TRBJ1-6, with a tentative D call TRBD1 (5 bases). This CDR3 contains 14 residues. Trimming shortened V by 2 bases and J by 10 bases, and 12 bases separated the two germline ends. The V gene's germline CDR1 is LGHNA and CDR2 YSLEER. The chain's CDR3 is CASSQRQGGSPLHF. In DNA, the CDR3 is TGCGCCAGCAGCCAACGGCAGGGCGGCTCACCCCTCCACTTT.

The chain recombines TRBV2 with TRBJ1-1, with 10 bases matching TRBD1. The V gene's germline CDR1 is SNHLY and CDR2 FYNNEI. The CDR3 covers 16 residues. Unmatched junction bases numbered 10, after V lost 5 bases and J lost 4 bases. The CDR3 sequence: CASSTTGGKTSTEAFF. CDR3 DNA sequence: TGTGCCAGCAGTACGACAGGGGGCAAGACGAGCACTGAAGCTTTCTTT.

The rearrangement joins TRBV6-4 to TRBJ1-2; D is unresolved. The CDR3 length is 13 residues. V lost 2 bases to trimming and J lost 8 bases, with 12 bases between them. Germline loops: CDR1 MRHNA, CDR2 SNTAGT. CDR3 sequence reads: CASSDGDAGGYTF. The CDR3 DNA sequence: TGTGCCAGCAGTGACGGGGATGCTGGAGGCTACACCTTC.

The chain combines TRBV7-9 with TRBJ2-3, with D perhaps matching TRBD1 or TRBD2 (5 bases each). CDR3 length: 14 residues. V gave up 1 base and J gave up 2 bases, with 7 bases separating them. The germline V gene has CDR1 SEHNR and CDR2 FQNEAQ (reference sequence). The CDR3 DNA is TGTGCCAGCAGCTTAGGGGGGTACACAGATACGCAGTATTTT. Translated, it gives CASSLGGYTDTQYF.

This chain joins TRBV7-9 and TRBJ1-4, with D possibly matching TRBD1 (6 bases). Germline CDR1 reads SEHNR; CDR2 reads FQNEAQ (reference sequence). V lost 5 bases to trimming and J lost 4 bases, with 11 bases between them. The CDR3 runs 14 residues. The CDR3 DNA is TGTGCCAGCAGCACGACAGGTGGTAATGAAAAACTGTTTTTT. Translation: CASSTTGGNEKLFF.

The V gene is TRBV29-1, the J gene TRBJ1-2; D is perhaps TRBD1 (5 bases). V was cut by 6 bases and J by 5 bases, with 13 bases left in between. There are 12 residues in the CDR3. Germline CDR1 reads SQVTM; CDR2 reads ANQGSEA. CDR3 sequence (DNA): TGCAGCGTCGCCGGGACCGATTATGGCTACACCTTC. Amino acid sequence: CSVAGTDYGYTF.

The chain carries TRBV27 and TRBJ2-7; 8 positions agree with TRBD2. Germline CDR1 is MNHEY and CDR2 is SMNVEV (reference sequence). The CDR3 covers 13 residues. J was trimmed by 7 bases and V by 6 bases; bases with no gene match: 8. For the CDR3, the DNA is TGTGCCAGCAGCCCGGGGGGGGCGCGAGAGCAGTACTTC. Translation gives CASSPGGAREQYF.

The genes are TRBV12-3 or TRBV12-4 and TRBJ2-7; D is tentatively TRBD1 or TRBD2 (5 bases each). With 1 base removed from V and 6 bases from J, the gap between germline ends came to 10 bases. The length of the CDR3 is 13 residues. CDR3 loop: CASSLGAGTEQYF. CDR3 nucleotide sequence: TGTGCCAGCAGTTTAGGCGCAGGGACCGAGCAGTACTTC.